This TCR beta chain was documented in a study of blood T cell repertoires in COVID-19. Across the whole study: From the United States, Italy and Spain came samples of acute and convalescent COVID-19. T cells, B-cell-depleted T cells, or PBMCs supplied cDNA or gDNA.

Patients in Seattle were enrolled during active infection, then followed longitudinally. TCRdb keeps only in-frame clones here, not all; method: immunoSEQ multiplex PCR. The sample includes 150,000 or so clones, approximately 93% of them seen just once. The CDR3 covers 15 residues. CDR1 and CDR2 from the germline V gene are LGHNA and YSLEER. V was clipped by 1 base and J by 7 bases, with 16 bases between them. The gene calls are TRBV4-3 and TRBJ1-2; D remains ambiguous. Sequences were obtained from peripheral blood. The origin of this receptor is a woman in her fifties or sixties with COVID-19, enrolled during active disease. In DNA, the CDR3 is TGCGCCAGCAGCCAAGCCTACCGTGCGCTAGGTGGCTACACCTTC. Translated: CASSQAYRALGGYTF.